The next 17 T cell receptor beta chains were all read from a single sample in a study of blood T cell repertoires in COVID-19. Here immunoSEQ multiplex PCR was the method, and the copy in TCRdb shows in-frame clones only, minus some. The table shows around 170,000 clones, with about 90% occurring only once. The material sequenced was peripheral blood. The receptors here all came from a man in his 60s with acute or convalescent COVID-19.

Only one count was recorded for this clone. The chain joins TRBV5-1 to TRBJ2-2; 14 bases map to TRBD2. There are 19 residues in the CDR3. Germline CDR1 reads SGHRS; CDR2 reads YFSETQ. V trimming: 0 bases; J trimming: 0 bases; junction bases outside the gene matches: 4. In DNA, the CDR3 is TGCGCCAGCAGCTTGGGGAGGACTAGCGGGGGGCCGAACACCGGGGAGCTGTTTTTT. Its translation: CASSLGRTSGGPNTGELFF.

This rearrangement joins TRBV18 to TRBJ1-5; maybe TRBD1 (5 bases). CDR3 size: 13 residues. The ends were cut back, 6 bases at V and 7 bases at J, with 13 bases in the middle. From germline, CDR1 is KGHSH and CDR2 LQKENI. DNA of the CDR3: TGTGCCAGCTCCCAGGCGGGGCAACAGCCCCAGCATTTT. Encoded protein: CASSQAGQQPQHF.

The chain employs TRBV19 and TRBJ2-1; 8 bases align to TRBD2. V gave up 8 bases and J gave up 2 bases; unmatched junction bases: 8. The germline CDR1 and CDR2 sequences are LNHDA and SQIVND (reference sequence). The CDR3 runs to 15 residues. DNA for the CDR3: TGTGCCAGTGATCCGGTCGGGGGGGCCTACAATGAGCAGTTCTTC. Its translation is CASDPVGGAYNEQFF.

The chain combines TRBV7-9 with TRBJ1-1; 9 bases fit TRBD1. Per the germline V gene, CDR1 is SEHNR and CDR2 is FQNEAQ (reference sequence). The length of the CDR3 is 15 residues. The junction had 6 bases not matched to a gene; V was cut back by 1 base and J by 6 bases. In DNA form, the CDR3 reads TGTGCCAGCAGCTTAGTCGGGACAGGGTTTCCTGAAGCTTTCTTT. It is translated as CASSLVGTGFPEAFF.

V usage is TRBV30 and J usage is TRBJ2-7, with 10 bases matching TRBD1. After removal of 0 bases from V and 4 bases from J, the junction contained 3 bases not matched to a gene. CDR1 and CDR2 (germline): GTSNPN, SVGIG (reference sequence). The CDR3 is 14 residues long. This CDR3 is CAWSVGQGEYEQYF. CDR3 coding DNA: TGTGCCTGGAGTGTAGGACAGGGGGAATACGAGCAGTACTTC.

The chain links TRBV18 to TRBJ1-5; D perhaps matches TRBD1 (6 bases). The CDR3 contains 14 residues. The germline V and J ends were trimmed by 3 bases and 4 bases, with 10 bases remaining between them. Germline CDR1 and CDR2: KGHSH and LQKENI. The CDR3 DNA is TGTGCCAGCTCACCCCAAACAGGGAATCAGCCCCAGCATTTT. Translated, it gives CASSPQTGNQPQHF.

This rearrangement joins TRBV5-1 to TRBJ1-1, with D perhaps matching TRBD1 (5 bases). Trimming took off 4 bases at V and 0 bases at J, with 13 bases between the two ends. The CDR3 contains 15 residues. CDR1 and CDR2 (germline): SGHRS, YFSETQ. The CDR3, as DNA: TGCGCCAGCAGCGGGTCGACGACAGTGAACACTGAAGCTTTCTTT. It codes for CASSGSTTVNTEAFF. Complete variable domain (other parts from reference TRBV5-1 and TRBJ1-1): KAGVTQTPRYLIKTRGQQVTLSCSPISGHRSVSWYQQTPGQGLQFLFEYFSETQRNKGNFPGRFSGRQFSNSRSEMNVSTLELGDSALYLCASSGSTTVNTEAFFGQGTRLTVV.

The V gene is TRBV7-9, the J gene TRBJ2-3, with TRBD2 identical over 13 bases. Per the germline V gene, CDR1 is SEHNR and CDR2 is FQNEAQ (reference sequence). This CDR3 has 17 residues. With 6 bases clipped from V and 1 base from J, the junction kept 7 bases outside the gene matches. The chain's CDR3 is CASRAPGTSGGTDTQYF. The CDR3, as DNA: TGTGCCAGCAGAGCCCCCGGGACTAGCGGGGGCACAGATACGCAGTATTTT.

The chain employs TRBV9 and TRBJ2-3, with D hard to call. Trimming took off 4 bases at V and 4 bases at J, with 16 bases between the two ends. The CDR3 extends over 15 amino acids. Germline values: CDR1 SGDLS, CDR2 YYNGEE. CDR3 in amino acids: CASSLDRVEADTQYF. DNA for the CDR3: TGTGCCAGCAGCCTAGATCGGGTTGAGGCAGATACGCAGTATTTT.

This chain connects TRBV2 to TRBJ2-1, with D uncertain. CDR1 and CDR2 (germline): SNHLY, FYNNEI. The CDR3 loop spans 12 amino acids. Trimming stripped 8 bases from V and 6 bases from J, with 11 bases between. CDR3: CASDSPGNEQFF. The CDR3 DNA reads TGTGCCAGCGATTCCCCGGGCAATGAGCAGTTCTTC.

V and J are TRBV2 and TRBJ1-4, with TRBD1 matching 7 bases. This CDR3 contains 17 residues. CDR1 and CDR2 (germline): SNHLY, FYNNEI. The trim removed 2 bases at V and 7 bases at J, leaving 13 bases unmatched. Written as DNA, the CDR3 is TGTGCCAGCAGTGAATTTGGGGGCGGGACAGCTACTGAAAAACTGTTTTTT. Translated, it gives CASSEFGGGTATEKLFF.

The chain joins TRBV24-1 to TRBJ1-2; weak D call: TRBD1 (6 bases). CDR3 length: 14 residues. V lost 2 bases and J lost 7, with 13 bases in between. Germline values: CDR1 KGHDR, CDR2 SFDVKD. The CDR3 here is CATSDSQGPGGYTF. The CDR3 DNA reads TGTGCCACCAGTGATTCCCAGGGGCCGGGTGGCTACACCTTC.

This chain joins TRBV9 and TRBJ2-1; D may be TRBD1 (6 bases). The germline V gene has CDR1 SGDLS and CDR2 YYNGEE. The V end lost 0 bases, the J end lost 3 bases, and 10 bases lay between the germline ends. This CDR3 comprises 15 residues. The CDR3 protein is CASSVVGDNYNEQFF. Here the CDR3 DNA reads TGTGCCAGCAGCGTAGTAGGGGACAACTACAATGAGCAGTTCTTC.

The chain joins TRBV27 to TRBJ2-4, with D possibly being TRBD1 (5 bases). V was clipped by 10 bases and J by 0 bases, with 28 bases between them. From germline, CDR1 is MNHEY and CDR2 SMNVEV (reference sequence). CDR3 length: 19 residues. CDR3 DNA: TGTGCCACATCTCTTGGGAAGGGGAAGTCGGCTGGAGCCAAAAACATTCAGTACTTC. Its translation: CATSLGKGKSAGAKNIQYF.

The chain has TRBV19 and TRBJ1-2, with TRBD1 as a possible D gene (5 bases). CDR1 is LNHDA, CDR2 SQIVND, per germline (reference sequence). The CDR3 consists of 12 residues. V lost 5 bases, J lost 7 bases, and 11 bases lay in between. The CDR3 reads CASSLGGAGYTF. The CDR3 nucleotides are TGTGCCAGTAGTCTCGGAGGGGCTGGCTACACCTTC.

The rearrangement links TRBV18 to TRBJ2-7; D may be TRBD1 (6 bases). V lost 4 bases, J lost 1 base, and 11 bases lay in between. Germline lookup yields CDR1 KGHSH and CDR2 LQKENI. This CDR3 contains 14 residues. The CDR3 spells CASSLRDTSYEQYF. The CDR3 region has the DNA TGTGCCAGCTCACTCCGGGACACTTCCTACGAGCAGTACTTC.

The rearrangement joins TRBV2 to TRBJ2-2, with a possible D match to TRBD2 (6 bases). Trimming took off 0 bases at V and 4 bases at J, with 9 bases between the two ends. CDR1 is SNHLY, CDR2 FYNNEI, per germline. The CDR3 covers 15 residues. CDR3 region: CASSEAWRGTGELFF. The DNA for the CDR3 is TGTGCCAGCAGTGAAGCTTGGAGGGGCACCGGGGAGCTGTTTTTT.